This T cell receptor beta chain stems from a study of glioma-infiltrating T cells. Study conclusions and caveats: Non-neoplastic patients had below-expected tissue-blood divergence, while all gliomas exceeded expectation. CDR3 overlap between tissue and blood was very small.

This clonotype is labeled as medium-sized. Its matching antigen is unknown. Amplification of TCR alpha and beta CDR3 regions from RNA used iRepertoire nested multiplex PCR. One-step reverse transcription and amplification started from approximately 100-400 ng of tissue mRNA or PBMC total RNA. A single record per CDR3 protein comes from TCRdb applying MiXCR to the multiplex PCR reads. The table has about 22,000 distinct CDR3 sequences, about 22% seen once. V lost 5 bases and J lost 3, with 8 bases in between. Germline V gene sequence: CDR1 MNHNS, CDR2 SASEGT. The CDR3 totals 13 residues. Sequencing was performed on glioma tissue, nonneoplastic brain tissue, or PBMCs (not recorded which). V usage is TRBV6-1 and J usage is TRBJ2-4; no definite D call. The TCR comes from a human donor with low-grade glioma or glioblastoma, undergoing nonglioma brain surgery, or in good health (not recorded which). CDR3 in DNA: TGTGCCAGCAGTCCCTGGGACAAAAACATTCAGTACTTC. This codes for CASSPWDKNIQYF.